Below are 10 T cell receptor beta chains sequenced from a single sample in a study of cytomegalovirus exposure and HLA in healthy donors. Primers: 60 Vbeta forward and 13 Jbeta reverse. The repertoire was sequenced with immunoSEQ multiplex PCR; TCRdb's copy has only in-frame clones and lacks some. Counted here are about 100,000 clones, approximately 85% occurring once; the ten biggest clones make up around 3.9%. Sequencing input: PBMCs. The receptors were gathered from a man between 25 and 39 years old in good health and CMV-seronegative.

The rearrangement links TRBV5-1 to TRBJ2-3; TRBD2 is a possible D gene (5 bases). The CDR3 is 14 amino acids. V lost 1 base and J 5 bases, leaving 11 bases between the germline ends. The germline CDR1 and CDR2 sequences are SGHRS and YFSETQ. The CDR3 protein is CASSLLANEDTQYF. CDR3 DNA sequence: TGCGCCAGCAGCTTGTTAGCGAATGAAGATACGCAGTATTTT. Based on the CDR3 plus reference TRBV5-1 and TRBJ2-3, the full variable domain is KAGVTQTPRYLIKTRGQQVTLSCSPISGHRSVSWYQQTPGQGLQFLFEYFSETQRNKGNFPGRFSGRQFSNSRSEMNVSTLELGDSALYLCASSLLANEDTQYFGPGTRLTVL.

The chain uses TRBV9 and TRBJ2-1, with TRBD2 matching over 7 bases. Losses at the gene ends were 0 bases for V and 8 bases for J; bases not matched to a gene: 5. This CDR3 spans 14 amino acids. Germline assignment: CDR1 SGDLS and CDR2 YYNGEE. This CDR3 reads CASSVGGRGYEQFF. For the CDR3, the DNA is TGTGCCAGCAGCGTAGGCGGGCGGGGGTATGAGCAGTTCTTC.

V is TRBV6-5 and J is TRBJ2-2; TRBD1 matches 7 bases. From germline, CDR1 is MNHEY and CDR2 SVGAGI. J lost 2 bases, V lost 6 bases, and 6 bases had no gene match. The CDR3 consists of 15 residues. The CDR3 region is CASRPDRANTGELFF. The CDR3 bases are TGTGCCAGCAGACCTGACAGGGCTAACACCGGGGAGCTGTTTTTT.

The rearrangement uses TRBV28 and TRBJ1-3; no clear D. CDR3 length equals 12 residues. Germline V gene sequence: CDR1 MDHEN, CDR2 SYDVKM. The V end was cut by 9 bases, the J end by 4 bases, with 10 bases between. CDR3: CASSDKGNTIYF. Here the CDR3 DNA reads TGTGCCAGTAGCGATAAGGGAAACACCATATATTTT.

This clone occurred once. This chain uses TRBV5-1 with TRBJ2-1; TRBD2 aligns across 12 bases. The V gene's germline CDR1 is SGHRS and CDR2 YFSETQ. Trimming took 3 bases from V and 7 from J; bases not matched to a gene: 17. The length of the CDR3 is 19 residues. CDR3 DNA: TGCGCCAGCAGCTCGATAGTGACTAGCGGGGGTCAGGGAATGAATGAGCAGTTCTTC. It is translated as CASSSIVTSGGQGMNEQFF.

The table lists this clone with a few counts. Other DNA sequences of this sample code for an identical CDR3. This CDR3 reads CASSEHMNTEAFF. CDR3 sequence (DNA): TGTGCCAGCAGTGAACACATGAACACTGAAGCTTTCTTT. The V and J genes are TRBV6-1 and TRBJ1-1; D is uncertain. Germline lookup yields CDR1 MNHNS and CDR2 SASEGT. There are 13 residues in the CDR3. Trimming cost V 2 bases and J 0 bases, with 4 bases left between them.

The chain joins TRBV4-1 to TRBJ2-1; 7 bases are a match to TRBD1. Per the germline V gene, CDR1 is MGHRA and CDR2 is YSYEKL. This CDR3 region has 19 residues. Trimming cost V 1 base and J 0 bases; bases outside gene matches: 12. CDR3 coding DNA: TGCGCCAGCAGCCAAGCGGGCAGGGGGTTCCTCAGCTCCTACAATGAGCAGTTCTTC. Its protein product is CASSQAGRGFLSSYNEQFF.

This sequence joins TRBV30 and TRBJ2-7; 9 positions agree with TRBD2. Germline V gene data show CDR1 as GTSNPN and CDR2 as SVGIG (reference sequence). The CDR3 totals 15 residues. The ends lost 0 bases at V and 2 bases at J; junction bases unmatched: 5. This chain's CDR3 is CAWSVRGGRAYEQYF. CDR3 nucleotides: TGTGCCTGGAGTGTACGTGGCGGGAGGGCCTACGAGCAGTACTTC.

The V and J genes are TRBV10-3 and TRBJ2-7; TRBD2 is a possible D gene (6 bases). Germline V gene data show CDR1 as ENHRY and CDR2 as SYGVKD. Trimming removed 0 bases from V and 4 bases from J, with 19 bases in between. This CDR3 is built from 17 residues. For the CDR3, the DNA is TGTGCCATCAGTGAGTCGGGTAGGCGGACTACTGATTACGAGCAGTACTTC. It encodes CAISESGRRTTDYEQYF.

This clone showed up just once. This chain uses TRBV29-1 with TRBJ2-1; tentative D call: TRBD2 (6 bases). Trimming left V 4 bases short and J 15 bases short, with 22 bases between. CDR1 SQVTM and CDR2 ANQGSEA come from the germline V gene. The CDR3 extends over 13 amino acids. This chain's CDR3 is CSVVMSLSGRWFF. The CDR3 coding sequence is TGCAGCGTTGTCATGTCCCTGTCAGGGAGGTGGTTCTTC.